This T cell receptor (beta chain) is drawn from a study of identical twins. TCRdb reprocessed the 5' RACE reads with MiXCR, giving one entry per CDR3 protein. The sample has approximately 700,000 distinct CDR3 sequences, about 20% seen once. Trimming removed 2 bases at V and 8 bases at J, with 13 bases between. CDR3 length equals 14 residues. Looked up from germline, CDR1 is SNHLY and CDR2 is FYNNEI. The same sample was also used in a study of T cells expressing NK-cell markers.

The V gene is TRBV2, the J gene TRBJ2-1; either TRBD1 or TRBD2 may fit D (5 bases each). Sequences were obtained from PBMCs. This clonotype was sampled from a woman aged 18-35 years in good health. The CDR3 loop reads CASSEQSRGHEQFF. The CDR3 nucleotides are TGTGCCAGCAGTGAACAGTCACGGGGCCATGAGCAGTTCTTC. Variable domain in full (rest from reference TRBV2 and TRBJ2-1): EPEVTQTPSHQVTQMGQEVILRCVPISNHLYFYWYRQILGQKVEFLVSFYNNEISEKSEIFDDQFSVERPDGSNFTLKIRSTKLEDSAMYFCASSEQSRGHEQFFGPGTRLTVL.